This TCR beta chain was documented in a study of radiation and T cells in renal cell carcinoma. About the research overall: Nephrectomy followed 15 Gy stereotactic body radiation by 4 weeks.

Profiled with immunoSEQ multiplex PCR; TCRdb holds only in-frame clones, not every one. The repertoire holds more than 150,000 clones, about 91% seen once, with over 10% in the top ten. Sample time point: blood 2 weeks post-SBRT. This sample's treatment: 15 Gy SBRT to primary tumor, nephrectomy 4 weeks later. The receptor comes from a woman in her fifties or sixties with renal cell carcinoma. The input for sequencing was blood, taken from a patient whose treatment included radiotherapy and nephrectomy.

This chain's CDR3 is CASSFRGVSNQPQHF. DNA for the CDR3: TGTGCCAGCAGCTTCCGGGGGGTTAGCAATCAGCCCCAGCATTTT. The chain uses TRBV5-6 and TRBJ1-5; tentative D call: TRBD1 (5 bases). CDR3 length: 15 residues. Germline loops: CDR1 SGHDT, CDR2 YYEEEE. The V end was cut by 2 bases, the J end by 0 bases, with 9 bases between.